These 7 T cell receptor beta chains originate from one sample sequenced in a study of shared T cell receptors in the human thymus. Only in-frame clones appear in the TCRdb table, and some are missing; sequencing was by immunoSEQ multiplex PCR. The data hold approximately 730,000 clones, with 80% to 90% observed a single time. These data were also filed under a second study, of human thymus T cells.

The sample comprised thymocytes. The receptors stem from a girl under three years old with a congenital heart defect.

The genes are TRBV4-2 and TRBJ1-1; D remains ambiguous. Germline V CDR1 and CDR2: LGHNA, YNFKEQ. Trimming removed 2 bases at V and 10 bases at J, with 14 bases between. The CDR3 is 13 amino acids. CDR3 amino acids: CASSQKEPSGAFF. In DNA, the CDR3 is TGTGCCAGCAGCCAAAAAGAACCTTCCGGAGCTTTCTTT.

This clone was counted once. CDR3 nucleotide sequence: TGTGCCAGCAGCCACATCTCTGGAAACACCATATATTTT. As protein: CASSHISGNTIYF. J is TRBJ1-3 and V is TRBV2; no clear D. Germline V lookup: CDR1 SNHLY, CDR2 FYNNEI. CDR3 length: 13 residues. V lost 6 bases and J lost 0, with 6 bases in between.

This sequence joins TRBV27 and TRBJ2-3, with 8 bases identical to TRBD1. CDR3 length: 16 amino acids. CDR1 and CDR2 from the germline V gene are MNHEY and SMNVEV (reference sequence). Trimming removed 0 bases from V and 2 bases from J; junction bases left unmatched: 4. The CDR3 is CASSLSTGVITDTQYF. The CDR3 region has the DNA TGTGCCAGCAGTTTATCGACAGGGGTAATCACAGATACGCAGTATTTT.

This chain connects TRBV6-1 to TRBJ1-3, with TRBD1 matching over 9 bases. Germline CDR1 MNHNS, CDR2 SASEGT. The CDR3 spans 21 residues. V dropped 0 bases and J dropped 5; count of bases not matched to a gene: 20. The CDR3, as DNA: TGTGCCAGCAGTGAAGCGCTGCTGGGACAGGGAAACCTTCGGACGCGAAACACCATATATTTT. It encodes CASSEALLGQGNLRTRNTIYF.

J is TRBJ1-3 and V is TRBV4-1; D is ambiguous. Germline V lookup: CDR1 MGHRA, CDR2 YSYEKL. The germline V and J ends were trimmed by 4 bases and 0 bases, with 10 bases remaining between them. The CDR3 sequence is 15 residues long. CDR3 nucleotide sequence: TGCGCCAGCAGCCTGGCAGGCCCCTCTGGAAACACCATATATTTT. This sequence encodes CASSLAGPSGNTIYF.

The chain carries TRBV2 and TRBJ2-5; 10 bases map to TRBD2. Germline assignment: CDR1 SNHLY and CDR2 FYNNEI. V trimming: 2 bases; J trimming: 5 bases; junction bases outside the gene matches: 11. CDR3 length equals 17 residues. The CDR3 sequence is CASSELASGGPSETQYF. The CDR3 DNA follows: TGTGCCAGCAGTGAATTGGCTAGCGGGGGACCTTCGGAGACCCAGTACTTC.

The chain has TRBV15 and TRBJ1-1, with TRBD1 matching over 8 bases. Germline CDR1 and CDR2: LNHNV and YYDKDF (reference sequence). J gave up 3 bases and V 2 bases, and 5 bases lay outside the gene matches. The CDR3 totals 15 residues. CDR3 amino acids: CATSRIDRGHTEAFF. The CDR3 DNA reads as TGTGCCACCAGCAGAATCGACAGGGGACACACTGAAGCTTTCTTT.